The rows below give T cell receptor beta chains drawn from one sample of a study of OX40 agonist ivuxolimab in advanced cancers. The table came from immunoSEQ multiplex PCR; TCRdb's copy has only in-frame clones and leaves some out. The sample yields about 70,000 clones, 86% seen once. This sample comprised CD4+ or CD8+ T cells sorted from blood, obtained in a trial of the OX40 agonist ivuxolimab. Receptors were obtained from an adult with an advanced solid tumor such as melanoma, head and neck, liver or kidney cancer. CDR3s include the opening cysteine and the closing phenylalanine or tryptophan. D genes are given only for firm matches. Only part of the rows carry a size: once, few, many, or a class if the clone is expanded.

cdr3_aa: CASSLNGAGGPYEQYF; cdr3_nt: TGTGCCAGCAGCTTAAATGGGGCGGGAGGGCCCTACGAGCAGTACTTC; v_call: TRBV5-6; clone_size: -; cdr3_length: 16; d_call: TRBD2; j_call: TRBJ2-7
cdr3_aa: CASTKHGLNQPQHF; cdr3_nt: TGTGCCAGCACCAAACACGGGTTAAATCAGCCCCAGCATTTT; v_call: TRBV28; clone_size: -; cdr3_length: 14; d_call: -; j_call: TRBJ1-5
cdr3_aa: CAGGTEGSFGGYTF; cdr3_nt: TGTGCCGGCGGGACAGAGGGCAGTTTTGGTGGCTACACCTTC; v_call: TRBV6-1; clone_size: -; cdr3_length: 14; d_call: TRBD1; j_call: TRBJ1-2
cdr3_aa: CVSKSGPDPFTEAFF; cdr3_nt: TGTGTCAGTAAGTCAGGGCCAGACCCGTTCACTGAAGCTTTCTTT; v_call: TRBV19; clone_size: -; cdr3_length: 15; d_call: -; j_call: TRBJ1-1
cdr3_aa: CASSQRTGWQPQHF; cdr3_nt: TGCGCCAGCAGCCAACGGACAGGGTGGCAGCCCCAGCATTTT; v_call: TRBV4-1; clone_size: -; cdr3_length: 14; d_call: TRBD1; j_call: TRBJ1-5
cdr3_aa: CASSPDRAEPQHF; cdr3_nt: TGTGCCAGCTCACCAGACAGGGCAGAGCCCCAGCATTTT; v_call: TRBV18; clone_size: -; cdr3_length: 13; d_call: TRBD1; j_call: TRBJ1-5
cdr3_aa: CASRGSEPSYEQYF; cdr3_nt: TGTGCCAGCAGGGGATCGGAACCCTCCTACGAGCAGTACTTC; v_call: TRBV28; clone_size: -; cdr3_length: 14; d_call: -; j_call: TRBJ2-7
cdr3_aa: CASSSQGAVNTEAFF; cdr3_nt: TGTGCCAGCAGCTCACAGGGGGCGGTGAACACTGAAGCTTTCTTT; v_call: TRBV7-2; clone_size: -; cdr3_length: 15; d_call: TRBD1; j_call: TRBJ1-1
cdr3_aa: CASSSRTRYEQFF; cdr3_nt: TGTGCCAGCAGCTCCCGGACTAGATATGAGCAGTTCTTC; v_call: TRBV11-2; clone_size: -; cdr3_length: 13; d_call: TRBD2; j_call: TRBJ2-1
cdr3_aa: CASSDRYGELFF; cdr3_nt: TGTGCCAGCAGTGACCGCTACGGGGAGCTGTTTTTT; v_call: TRBV2; clone_size: -; cdr3_length: 12; d_call: -; j_call: TRBJ2-2
cdr3_aa: CASSLAGRAKNIQYF; cdr3_nt: TGTGCCAGCAGCTTAGCGGGCAGGGCCAAAAACATTCAGTACTTC; v_call: TRBV7-9; clone_size: -; cdr3_length: 15; d_call: -; j_call: TRBJ2-4
cdr3_aa: CASSPFPGGGETQYF; cdr3_nt: TGTGCCAGCTCACCGTTCCCAGGGGGCGGTGAGACCCAGTACTTC; v_call: TRBV18; clone_size: -; cdr3_length: 15; d_call: TRBD1; j_call: TRBJ2-5
cdr3_aa: CASSLNVGSGANVLTF; cdr3_nt: TGCGCCAGCAGCTTGAATGTTGGCTCTGGGGCCAACGTCCTGACTTTC; v_call: TRBV5-1; clone_size: -; cdr3_length: 16; d_call: -; j_call: TRBJ2-6
cdr3_aa: CASSSQGAGTEAFF; cdr3_nt: TGTGCCAGCAGCTCCCAGGGGGCCGGAACTGAAGCTTTCTTT; v_call: TRBV7-9; clone_size: -; cdr3_length: 14; d_call: TRBD1; j_call: TRBJ1-1
cdr3_aa: CASSQGPGLTGELFF; cdr3_nt: TGCGCCAGCAGCCAAGGGCCGGGCCTCACCGGGGAGCTGTTTTTT; v_call: TRBV4-1; clone_size: once; cdr3_length: 15; d_call: -; j_call: TRBJ2-2
cdr3_aa: CASSTYRVHEQYF; cdr3_nt: TGTGCCAGCAGCACTTACAGGGTCCACGAGCAGTACTTC; v_call: TRBV11-2; clone_size: -; cdr3_length: 13; d_call: -; j_call: TRBJ2-7
cdr3_aa: CASSTTSGRGSEQFF; cdr3_nt: TGTGCCAGCAGCACGACTAGCGGGAGGGGGAGTGAGCAGTTCTTC; v_call: TRBV7-9; clone_size: -; cdr3_length: 15; d_call: TRBD2; j_call: TRBJ2-1
cdr3_aa: CASSQPSSDGYGYTF; cdr3_nt: TGCGCCAGCAGCCAGCCCTCCTCGGACGGATATGGCTACACCTTC; v_call: TRBV4-1; clone_size: -; cdr3_length: 15; d_call: -; j_call: TRBJ1-2
cdr3_aa: CASSQLLAGGYEQYF; cdr3_nt: TGTGCCAGCAGCCAACTTCTGGCGGGCGGATACGAGCAGTACTTC; v_call: TRBV4-2; clone_size: -; cdr3_length: 15; d_call: -; j_call: TRBJ2-7
cdr3_aa: CASSFGAKDTETQYF; cdr3_nt: TGTGCCAGCAGCTTCGGGGCTAAGGATACGGAGACCCAGTACTTC; v_call: TRBV11-3; clone_size: -; cdr3_length: 15; d_call: -; j_call: TRBJ2-5
cdr3_aa: CASSPRDRSSYEQYF; cdr3_nt: TGTGCCAGCAGCCCCCGGGACAGGAGCTCCTACGAGCAGTACTTC; v_call: TRBV28; clone_size: -; cdr3_length: 15; d_call: TRBD1; j_call: TRBJ2-7
cdr3_aa: CASSWGSYTDTQYF; cdr3_nt: TGTGCCAGCAGCTGGGGGTCCTACACAGATACGCAGTATTTT; v_call: TRBV7-2; clone_size: -; cdr3_length: 14; d_call: -; j_call: TRBJ2-3
cdr3_aa: CASSLRGQGSAFF; cdr3_nt: TGTGCCAGCAGTTTAAGAGGACAGGGATCAGCTTTCTTT; v_call: TRBV28; clone_size: -; cdr3_length: 13; d_call: TRBD1; j_call: TRBJ1-1
cdr3_aa: CASSLSNRHYTF; cdr3_nt: TGTGCCAGCAGCCTATCCAACAGGCACTACACCTTC; v_call: TRBV7-9; clone_size: few; cdr3_length: 12; d_call: -; j_call: TRBJ1-2
cdr3_aa: CASSLRNPPPPTAREQYF; cdr3_nt: TGTGCCAGCAGCTTAAGAAACCCTCCACCCCCTACTGCGAGGGAGCAGTACTTC; v_call: TRBV11-2; clone_size: -; cdr3_length: 18; d_call: -; j_call: TRBJ2-7
cdr3_aa: CASSYSKPPREQFF; cdr3_nt: TGTGCCAGCAGTTACTCGAAGCCCCCGCGTGAGCAGTTCTTC; v_call: TRBV6-5; clone_size: -; cdr3_length: 14; d_call: -; j_call: TRBJ2-1
cdr3_aa: CASTRGTSYNEQFF; cdr3_nt: TGTGCCAGTACAAGGGGGACTAGTTACAATGAGCAGTTCTTC; v_call: TRBV19; clone_size: -; cdr3_length: 14; d_call: TRBD2; j_call: TRBJ2-1
cdr3_aa: CASSKQMNTEAFF; cdr3_nt: TGTGCCAGCAGCAAACAGATGAACACTGAAGCTTTCTTT; v_call: TRBV6-6; clone_size: -; cdr3_length: 13; d_call: -; j_call: TRBJ1-1
cdr3_aa: CASSLTSGRGTQYF; cdr3_nt: TGTGCCAGCTCACTCACTAGCGGAAGGGGTACGCAGTATTTT; v_call: TRBV18; clone_size: -; cdr3_length: 14; d_call: TRBD2; j_call: TRBJ2-3
cdr3_aa: CASSLDGALINEQFF; cdr3_nt: TGCGCCAGCAGCTTGGACGGGGCCCTGATTAATGAGCAGTTCTTC; v_call: TRBV5-1; clone_size: -; cdr3_length: 15; d_call: -; j_call: TRBJ2-1
cdr3_aa: CSVKSIRDPMVF; cdr3_nt: TGCAGCGTTAAATCTATTCGCGACCCCATGGTCTTC; v_call: TRBV29-1; clone_size: -; cdr3_length: 12; d_call: -; j_call: TRBJ2-1
cdr3_aa: CASSVDAGTMSQETQYF; cdr3_nt: TGTGCCAGCAGCGTAGATGCCGGGACAATGAGCCAAGAGACCCAGTACTTC; v_call: TRBV9; clone_size: -; cdr3_length: 17; d_call: -; j_call: TRBJ2-5
cdr3_aa: CASSEDRLRIQYF; cdr3_nt: TGCGCCAGCAGTGAAGACAGACTTCGGATTCAGTACTTC; v_call: TRBV10-1; clone_size: once; cdr3_length: 13; d_call: -; j_call: TRBJ2-4
cdr3_aa: CASSTGTANTGELFF; cdr3_nt: TGTGCCAGTAGTACCGGGACTGCGAACACCGGGGAGCTGTTTTTT; v_call: TRBV6-4; clone_size: -; cdr3_length: 15; d_call: -; j_call: TRBJ2-2
cdr3_aa: CASSVRGGMDYGYTF; cdr3_nt: TGTGCCAGCAGTGTCAGGGGAGGGATGGACTATGGCTACACCTTC; v_call: TRBV28; clone_size: -; cdr3_length: 15; d_call: -; j_call: TRBJ1-2
cdr3_aa: CASSKAGRINYSNQPQHF; cdr3_nt: TGTGCCAGCAGCAAAGCCGGGAGAATCAACTATAGCAATCAGCCCCAGCATTTT; v_call: TRBV21-1; clone_size: -; cdr3_length: 18; d_call: -; j_call: TRBJ1-5
cdr3_aa: CASLGVDSPREQYF; cdr3_nt: TGTGCCAGCTTGGGGGTCGACAGTCCCAGGGAGCAGTACTTC; v_call: TRBV19; clone_size: -; cdr3_length: 14; d_call: -; j_call: TRBJ2-7
cdr3_aa: CASSLAGTGYEKLFF; cdr3_nt: TGCGCCAGCAGCCTTGCCGGGACAGGGTATGAAAAACTGTTTTTT; v_call: TRBV5-1; clone_size: -; cdr3_length: 15; d_call: TRBD1; j_call: TRBJ1-4
cdr3_aa: CASGWDNRSNQPQHF; cdr3_nt: TGTGCCAGTGGGTGGGACAACCGAAGCAATCAGCCCCAGCATTTT; v_call: TRBV19; clone_size: -; cdr3_length: 15; d_call: -; j_call: TRBJ1-5
cdr3_aa: CASSLGKNSPLHF; cdr3_nt: TGTGCCAGCAGCTTGGGGAAGAATTCACCCCTCCACTTT; v_call: TRBV7-9; clone_size: -; cdr3_length: 13; d_call: -; j_call: TRBJ1-6
cdr3_aa: CASSTTSGVSHEQYF; cdr3_nt: TGTGCCAGCAGTACAACTAGCGGGGTTTCTCACGAGCAGTACTTC; v_call: TRBV5-4; clone_size: -; cdr3_length: 15; d_call: TRBD2; j_call: TRBJ2-7